The T cell receptor beta chain under discussion was sequenced for a study of cytomegalovirus exposure and HLA in healthy donors. Overall study results and limits: Presence/absence analyses assumed roughly uniform sequencing depth across donors.

Note on this clone: Antigen unknown.

The PCR contained 60 Vbeta and 13 Jbeta primers. Repertoires were generated with immunoSEQ multiplex PCR, while TCRdb's copy carries only in-frame clones and drops some. Of about 100,000 clones in the sample, around four fifths are singletons; the top ten hold 6.5% to 9%. Donors showed nominal health when sampled, although they likely had unrecorded immune exposures. The V gene's germline CDR1 is MDHEN and CDR2 SYDVKM. Trimming removed 4 bases from V and 8 bases from J; junction bases left unmatched: 16. This CDR3 comprises 17 residues. This chain uses TRBV28 with TRBJ2-1, with 8 positions matching TRBD2. This clonotype was sampled from a man in his forties or fifties in good health and CMV-seropositive. Source material: PBMCs. The CDR3 region is CASSSLGAGAGWDEQFF. CDR3 nucleotide sequence: TGTGCCAGCAGTTCCCTGGGAGCGGGAGCCGGTTGGGATGAGCAGTTCTTC.